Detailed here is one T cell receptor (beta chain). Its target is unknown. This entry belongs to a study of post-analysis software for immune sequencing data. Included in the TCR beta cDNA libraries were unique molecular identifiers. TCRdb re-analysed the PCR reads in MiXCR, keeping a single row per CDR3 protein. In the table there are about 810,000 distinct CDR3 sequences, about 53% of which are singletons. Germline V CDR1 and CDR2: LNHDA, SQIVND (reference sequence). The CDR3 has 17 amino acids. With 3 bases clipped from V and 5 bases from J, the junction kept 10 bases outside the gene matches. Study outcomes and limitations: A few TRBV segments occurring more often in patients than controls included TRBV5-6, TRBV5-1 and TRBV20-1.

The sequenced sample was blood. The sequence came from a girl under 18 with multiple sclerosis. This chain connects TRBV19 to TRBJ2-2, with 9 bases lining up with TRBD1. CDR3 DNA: TGTGCCAGTAGTATGGACAGGGGCTCCGCGGGGACCGGGGAGCTGTTTTTT. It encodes CASSMDRGSAGTGELFF.